The entry that follows covers one TCR beta chain sequence. V lost 1 base and J 8 bases, leaving 12 bases between the germline ends. The CDR3 loop spans 13 amino acids. Germline loops: CDR1 SGHRS, CDR2 YFSETQ. The record originates from a study of blood T cell repertoires in COVID-19. On the study more broadly: Acute and convalescent COVID-19 specimens originated in the United States, Italy and Spain. The analysed material was cDNA or gDNA that came from T cells, B-cell-depleted T cells, or PBMCs.

How the authors handled the data: It was from reference gene primer amplification that nucleated cell counts were estimated. Libraries were prepared by immunoSEQ multiplex PCR; TCRdb keeps only in-frame clonotypes and omits some of them. V, J and clone size are those of that table, while D and trimming were read from the DNA. The profile shows approximately 150,000 clones, around 86% of them singletons. This chain links TRBV5-1 with TRBJ1-2; D gene uncertain. The sample comprised peripheral blood. The sequence came from an elderly man with acute or convalescent COVID-19. The CDR3 loop reads CASSLPGFDGYTF. CDR3 coding DNA: TGCGCCAGCAGCTTGCCGGGTTTCGACGGCTACACCTTC.